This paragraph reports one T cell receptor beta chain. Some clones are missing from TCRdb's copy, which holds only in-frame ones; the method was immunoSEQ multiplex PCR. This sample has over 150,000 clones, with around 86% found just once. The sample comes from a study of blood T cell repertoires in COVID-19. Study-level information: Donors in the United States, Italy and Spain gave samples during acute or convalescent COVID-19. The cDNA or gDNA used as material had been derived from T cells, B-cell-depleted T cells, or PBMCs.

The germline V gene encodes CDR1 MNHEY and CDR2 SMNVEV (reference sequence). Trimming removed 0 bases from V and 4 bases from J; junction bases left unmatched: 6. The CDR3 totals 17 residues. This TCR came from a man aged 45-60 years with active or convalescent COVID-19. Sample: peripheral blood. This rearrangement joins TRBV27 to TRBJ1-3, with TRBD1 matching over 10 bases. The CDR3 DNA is TGTGCCAGCAGTTTATCGTGGGAGACAGGGGGCGGAAACACCATATATTTT. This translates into CASSLSWETGGGNTIYF.